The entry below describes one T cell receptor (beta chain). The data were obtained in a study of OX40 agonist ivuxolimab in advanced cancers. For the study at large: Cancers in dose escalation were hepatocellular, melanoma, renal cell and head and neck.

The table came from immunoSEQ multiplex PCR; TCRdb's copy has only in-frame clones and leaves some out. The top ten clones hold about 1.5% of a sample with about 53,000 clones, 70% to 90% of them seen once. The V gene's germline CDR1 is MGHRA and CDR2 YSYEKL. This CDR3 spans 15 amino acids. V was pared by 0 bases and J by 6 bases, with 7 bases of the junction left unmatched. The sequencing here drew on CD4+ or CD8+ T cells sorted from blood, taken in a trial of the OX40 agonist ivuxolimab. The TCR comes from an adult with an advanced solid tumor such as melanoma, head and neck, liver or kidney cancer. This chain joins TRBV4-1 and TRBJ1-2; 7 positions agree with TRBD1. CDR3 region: CASSQEVTGLDGYTF. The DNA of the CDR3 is TGCGCCAGCAGCCAAGAAGTGACAGGGCTGGATGGCTACACCTTC.